A single TCR beta chain is shown here with its context. The antigen remains undetermined. Before the COVID-19 pandemic, during about 2010-2018, CD4+ T cells were taken from unexposed donors. After about ten days of culture, CD4+ T cells were isolated. The record originates from a study of CD4 T cells in relation to SARS-CoV-2 and coronaviruses. Study summary: Negative control cultures got HIV-1 Nef peptides or no peptide. Study-wide findings and caveats: SARS-CoV-2-driven expansion was significantly weaker in crossreactive than monoreactive clones.

Some clones are missing from TCRdb's copy, which holds only in-frame ones; the method was immunoSEQ multiplex PCR. The table records 22,000 or so clones, approximately 72% of them present only once. Germline V gene data show CDR1 as SGHNT and CDR2 as YYREEE (reference sequence). The trim removed 4 bases at V and 8 bases at J, leaving 12 bases unmatched. CDR3 length: 16 residues. The clonotype was recovered from a human donor in good health. The specimen was CD4+ T cells from PBMCs, cultured in vitro. The rearrangement joins TRBV5-4 to TRBJ2-1; 10 bases agree with TRBD1. CDR3 protein: CASSPKTGGAIYEQFF. The CDR3 DNA reads as TGTGCCAGCAGCCCTAAGACAGGGGGCGCCATCTATGAGCAGTTCTTC.